This TCR beta chain was recorded in a study (TCRdb year 2017). Some background on the complete study: Two kinds of material were obtained from patients: duodenal biopsy samples, of which there were roughly 6 to 13, and blood, of which up to 100 ml was taken. The study followed gluten-specific CD4+ T cell receptor repertoires in celiac disease across blood and gut, across disease stages, and over intervals ranging from weeks to decades. Blood and gut biopsy samples from about 20 celiac disease patients were examined in the overall study. Cells from most subjects were stained with pooled PE-conjugated tetramers presenting the glia-alpha1a, -alpha2, -omega1 and -omega2 epitopes. Patients with historic T cell material from decades earlier were invited to donate new blood and biopsy samples for long-term comparison.

Library creation used 5' RACE. A modified SMART protocol was used to prepare the bulk TCR libraries. On Illumina MiSeq, bulk TCR libraries were sequenced with paired-end 300 bp reads, whereas single-cell libraries were run on paired-end 250 bp MiSeq. Per the source publication's procedure: Reads were preprocessed with selected pRESTO steps, and V, D, J genes and CDR3 junctions were assigned with IMGT/HighV-QUEST. A bulk sequence was kept only if the bulk sequence appeared in at least two replicas with cumulative read counts of 10 or more. For samples with more than 20 cells, repertoire diversity was measured using a sample-corrected Shannon entropy estimator. TCRdb trimmed the raw reads at Q25, called clones with MiXCR and kept productive beta chains. CDR3 protein duplicates are merged, each entry listing the most common genes and DNA. The V and J calls, along with clone size, are taken from TCRdb and not from the paper's own processing. The sample records more than 350 distinct CDR3 sequences, about 8.7% of which are singletons. The ten biggest clones cover around 18% of the sample.

When a sample contained relatively high numbers of tetramer-positive T cells, bulk-cell sorting was done in addition to single-cell sorting. HLA-DQ:gluten tetramers were used to isolate gluten-specific T cells, and the rearranged TCR-alpha and TCR-beta genes of those cells were then analyzed by high-throughput sequencing. All sorting was carried out on a BD Aria II cell sorter, and flow data were analyzed in FlowJo. CDR1 and CDR2, per the germline V gene (reference sequence), are SGHNT and YYREEE. From the cysteine through the phenylalanine, the CDR3 covers 12 amino acids. Of the read, only the CDR3 DNA is kept; its 36 bases are in frame from base 1. Trimming takes 3 bases from V and 3 bases from J, and the germline ends sit 6 bases apart. Broader findings and caveats from the paper: Clonotypes specific for gluten lasted for decades, and samples taken roughly 16 to 28 years apart shared up to roughly 53% overlap. Whether the conclusions hold depends on tetramer specificity, and in earlier work around 85% of tetramer-sorted clones proliferated in an antigen-specific way. Of 1,500 to 2,000 TCRs from about 16 patients, about 9.1% of the TCR-alpha, TCR-beta or paired amino acid sequences were public. Sharing across patients was observed for about 1% of TCR-beta sequences and 0.2% of paired TCR-alpha/beta clonotypes, and cross-contamination was concluded by the authors not to be an issue. Sampling limits meant that two independent sequencing runs of the same sample reached a maximum clonotype overlap of only around 54%.

As to this clonotype: No base quality values were provided; no much bigger clone lies one nucleotide off.

This receptor was identified in a female donor with celiac disease. Rearrangement joined TRBV5-4 to TRBJ1-1, with no reliable assignment of the D segment. The sequencing used gluten tetramer+ CD4+ T cells from blood or duodenal biopsy (not recorded which); whether cultured is not recorded, collected while untreated, on a gluten-free diet, or during gluten challenge (not recorded which). The cell subset or site label for this specimen denotes: CD4+ T cells binding HLA-DQ:gluten tetramers. This receptor carries the CDR3 CASSWEDTEAFF. The nucleotides read TGTGCCAGCAGCTGGGAGGACACTGAAGCTTTCTTT.